These 6 T cell receptor beta chains share one sample of origin, sequenced in a study of human T cells and chemical hapten exposure. A single record per CDR3 protein comes from TCRdb applying MiXCR to the RACE reads. The table shows around 190,000 distinct CDR3 sequences, with under 25% occurring only once. Time point meaning: patch test 1, 2 weeks after DPC sensitization. Treatment described: therapeutic diphenylcyclopropenone sensitization with weekly scalp DPC. The sample here was whole blood, taken in connection with sensitization to the hapten diphenylcyclopropenone (DPC). The receptors stem from a woman between 45 and 60 years old with alopecia areata. Some clones in this sample may be carry-over from other donors' samples.

This clonotype showed up just a few times. The rearrangement links TRBV12-3 or TRBV12-4 to TRBJ1-5; D remains unclear. This CDR3 has 14 amino acids. V lost 3 bases to trimming and J lost 3 bases, with 9 bases between them. The CDR3 loop reads CASSFLTDNQPQHF. The CDR3 nucleotides read TGTGCCAGCAGTTTTCTCACCGACAATCAGCCCCAGCATTTT.

The rearrangement uses TRBV5-1 and TRBJ1-1, with D tentatively TRBD1 (6 bases). The CDR3 covers 14 residues. V was shortened by 0 bases and J by 4 bases, with 10 bases between the two germline ends. The germline CDR1 and CDR2 sequences are SGHRS and YFSETQ. The CDR3 region is CASSLGTVSTEAFF. The CDR3 DNA follows: TGCGCCAGCAGCTTGGGGACAGTCAGCACTGAAGCTTTCTTT. The whole variable domain, remainder taken from reference TRBV5-1 and TRBJ1-1, is KAGVTQTPRYLIKTRGQQVTLSCSPISGHRSVSWYQQTPGQGLQFLFEYFSETQRNKGNFPGRFSGRQFSNSRSEMNVSTLELGDSALYLCASSLGTVSTEAFFGQGTRLTVV.

This clonotype was seen a handful of times. The V call is TRBV12-3 or TRBV12-4, the J call TRBJ2-3, with D perhaps TRBD1 (6 bases). The ends were cut back, 8 bases at V and 0 bases at J, with 18 bases in the middle. CDR3 size: 16 residues. In DNA, the CDR3 is TGTGCCAGCGATGGTGGGGGCCACACTAGCACAGATACGCAGTATTTT. Translated, it gives CASDGGGHTSTDTQYF.

There are a few counts of this clonotype. V usage is TRBV5-4 and J usage is TRBJ2-7, with 8 positions matching TRBD2. Germline V CDR1 and CDR2: SGHNT, YYREEE (reference sequence). The CDR3 runs to 13 residues. J gave up 6 bases and V 2 bases, and 4 bases lay outside the gene matches. The CDR3 region is CASSLDRGGEQYF. The CDR3 coding sequence is TGTGCCAGCAGCTTAGACCGGGGGGGCGAGCAGTACTTC.

This chain links TRBV19 with TRBJ2-7, with 7 nucleotides matching TRBD2. This CDR3 contains 14 residues. Germline V gives CDR1 LNHDA, CDR2 SQIVND (reference sequence). J lost 2 bases, V lost 7 bases, and 8 bases had no gene match. This CDR3 reads CASKLAGQAYEQYF. CDR3 in DNA: TGTGCCAGTAAATTAGCGGGTCAAGCCTACGAGCAGTACTTC. The full variable domain, its missing parts supplied by reference TRBV19 and TRBJ2-7, is DGGITQSPKYLFRKEGQNVTLSCEQNLNHDAMYWYRQDPGQGLRLIYYSQIVNDFQKGDIAEGYSVSREKKESFPLTVTSAQKNPTAFYLCASKLAGQAYEQYFGPGTRLTVT.

This clonotype was detected only a few times. V and J are TRBV24-1 and TRBJ2-2; maybe TRBD1 (5 bases). The V and J ends lost 4 bases and 1 base respectively, with 27 bases between them. From germline, CDR1 is KGHDR and CDR2 SFDVKD. There are 21 residues in the CDR3. CDR3 protein: CATSEPQSGNYFKRNTGELFF. CDR3 bases: TGTGCCACCAGTGAACCCCAGTCAGGGAATTATTTTAAACGGAACACCGGGGAGCTGTTTTTT.